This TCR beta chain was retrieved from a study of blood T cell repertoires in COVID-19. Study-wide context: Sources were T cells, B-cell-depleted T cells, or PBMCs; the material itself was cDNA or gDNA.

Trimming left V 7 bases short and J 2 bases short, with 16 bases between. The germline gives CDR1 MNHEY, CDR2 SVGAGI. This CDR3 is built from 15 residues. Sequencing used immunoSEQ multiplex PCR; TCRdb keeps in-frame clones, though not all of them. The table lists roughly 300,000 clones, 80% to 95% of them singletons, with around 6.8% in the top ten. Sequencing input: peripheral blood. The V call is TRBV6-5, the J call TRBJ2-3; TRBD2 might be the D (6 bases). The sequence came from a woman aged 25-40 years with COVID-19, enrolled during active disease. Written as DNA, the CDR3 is TGTGCCAGCAAGAAAATAGGCGGGAACACAGATACGCAGTATTTT. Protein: CASKKIGGNTDTQYF.